The subject of this entry is one T cell receptor (beta chain). This clonotype was seen ten or more times. The antigen it binds to is not known. No per-base quality is available; no much larger clone lies one base away. V is cut back by 5 bases and J by 4 bases, with 8 bases in the junction unmatched. The germline V gene supplies CDR1 SNHLY and CDR2 FYNNEI. The CDR3 holds 15 amino acids from the cysteine to the phenylalanine. Only the CDR3 DNA stays, 45 bases, in frame from base 1. This specimen's time point label, interpreted: patch test 2, 6 weeks after DPC sensitization. This specimen's treatment or condition label, per the study, means: therapeutic diphenylcyclopropenone sensitization with weekly scalp DPC. At each patch-test visit, blood was drawn before the patch test was applied. Eligible patients were aged 18 to 70, diagnosed with alopecia, deemed suitable for DPC therapy, and excluded if pregnant. Unfractionated whole blood was collected in Tempus Blood RNA tubes, and total RNA was extracted from that blood.

This sample is drawn from a study of human T cells and chemical hapten exposure (dated by TCRdb to the early 2020s). The study in broad terms: For sensitization, 2% DPC in acetone was applied to a 2 cm by 2 cm area of upper inner arm skin. Libraries were pooled for sequencing, and variation in per-sample TCR yields was attributed mainly to small differences in library volumes within the pool. Throughout the roughly 26-week study period, patients were also given weekly therapeutic DPC doses on the scalp. For TCR sequencing, blood came from over 25 alopecia patients at anywhere from one to four time points (pre-sensitization, 2, 6 and 24 weeks). Patch tests used Finn chambers with 0.01% DPC on the upper back, scored after 6 days by International Contact Dermatitis Research Group standards. Most of the patients in the cohort were female, and the cohort covered alopecia areata with under or over 50% scalp involvement, alopecia totalis and alopecia universalis. Blood was sampled from patients pre-sensitization (week 0) and at 2, 6 and about 24 weeks after DPC sensitization. This study followed changes in the peripheral blood TCR repertoire in vivo during primary and secondary sensitization of alopecia patients to the hapten diphenylcyclopropenone (DPC). What the work shows at the level of the full study, not this receptor alone: Patch test score correlated positively with the number of PT1 expanded TCRs, reaching significance at thresholds 8, 16 and 32 but not at 4. Alopecia, a presumed autoimmune disease, was present in all patients, so the immune response of the patients might differ from that of healthy individuals. The number of TCRs above 1 in 1000 frequency did not change with DPC sensitization; there was no evidence of global repertoire structure alterations. After repeated subsampling, changes were observed in the strength of the expansion versus patch-test correlation and in the threshold at which the correlation became significant. Compared with pre-sensitization or healthy control sets, expanded TCRs formed significantly more large CDR3 similarity clusters, which is consistent with antigen-driven responses.

Library generation was performed with RACE. The run used a NextSeq 500. Library preparation attached unique molecular identifiers to individual cDNA molecules for quantitative, reproducible TCR counting. From each blood RNA sample, both TCR alpha and TCR beta chains were sequenced. Under the source paper's analysis protocol: A median of roughly 98,000 TCRs per sample was observed, with a range of about 23,224 to 750,000. The Decombinator software suite was used to annotate the V, J and CDR3 of the TCR reads. Every sample was subsampled to the same number of TCRs (28,000) for the PS versus PT1 abundance plots. Expanded TCRs were defined as absent before sensitization and observed at least eight times at the 2-week time point. TCRdb redid the processing of the public reads, applying fastp at Q25 and MiXCR, and retained in-frame beta chains. Every CDR3 protein is listed once, alongside the most common genes and DNA of its rows. These V and J calls rely on TCRdb rather than the paper's analysis. The sample records about 69,000 distinct CDR3 sequences, around 10% of which are singletons. The ten largest clones represent roughly 7% of the sample.

Recombination connected TRBV2 to TRBJ2-1; 7 central bases correspond to TRBD2. Sequenced here: whole blood, sampled in connection with sensitization to the hapten diphenylcyclopropenone (DPC). The sequence was collected from a woman in her forties or fifties with alopecia areata. Some clones in this sample may be carry-over from other donors' samples. In nucleotides, the sequence is TGTGCCAGCAGTTCCCTAGCGGAGCTGTACAATGAGCAGTTCTTC. It translates as CASSSLAELYNEQFF.